The 31 T cell receptor beta chains listed next were all sequenced from one sample in a study of shared clonotypes between healthy human individuals. Clones were read by immunoSEQ multiplex PCR, and TCRdb kept only the in-frame ones, dropping some. The sample lists 2 million or so clones, roughly 94% seen once, with about 0.13% in the top ten. Sequencing was performed on naive CD4+ T cells sorted from blood. Subset: CD45RA+ positively selected. These receptors were collected from a man aged 18-30 years in good health.

The chain couples TRBV7-2 to TRBJ1-5; no definite D call. This CDR3 is built from 13 residues. Trimming took off 5 bases at V and 8 bases at J, with 13 bases between the two ends. Germline V lookup: CDR1 SGHTA, CDR2 FQGNSA. The DNA of the CDR3 is TGTGCCAGCAGCCCAAATCAGGCCGAGCCCCAGCATTTT. The encoded protein is CASSPNQAEPQHF.

This sequence joins TRBV6-1 and TRBJ1-5; TRBD1 is a possible D gene (5 bases). Germline CDR1 is MNHNS and CDR2 is SASEGT. The V gene lost 4 bases and the J gene lost 1 base, with 11 bases spanning the gap. The CDR3 is made up of 15 amino acids. CDR3 loop: CASSGGGTSNQPQHF. In DNA, the CDR3 is TGTGCCAGCAGTGGGGGTGGGACGAGCAATCAGCCCCAGCATTTT.

The CDR3 loop reads CASSLDSGLSGGLQETQYF. The DNA of the CDR3 is TGTGCCAGCAGCTTAGATAGTGGGCTCAGCGGGGGTTTACAAGAGACCCAGTACTTC. The V gene is TRBV11-2, the J gene TRBJ2-5, with TRBD2 identical over 8 bases. This CDR3 is built from 19 residues. Trimming at V came to 0 bases and at J to 2 bases, leaving 14 bases not matched to a gene. CDR1 SGHAT and CDR2 FQNNGV come from the germline V gene. Full variable domain (remainder filled in from reference TRBV11-2 and TRBJ2-5): EAGVAQSPRYKIIEKRQSVAFWCNPISGHATLYWYQQILGQGPKLLIQFQNNGVVDDSQLPKDRFSAERLKGVDSTLKIQPAKLEDSAVYLCASSLDSGLSGGLQETQYFGPGTRLLVL.

This chain links TRBV4-3 with TRBJ2-6; no clear D gene. Trimming stripped 5 bases from V and 4 bases from J, with 6 bases between. The CDR3 covers 13 residues. In germline, CDR1 is LGHNA, CDR2 YSLEER. The CDR3 is CASSYAGANVLTF. In DNA form, the CDR3 reads TGCGCCAGCAGCTACGCGGGGGCCAACGTCCTGACTTTC.

This clone was observed a single time. The gene calls are TRBV2 and TRBJ2-4, with a weak D call TRBD1 (6 bases). Germline loops: CDR1 SNHLY, CDR2 FYNNEI. The CDR3 has 12 amino acids. The germline V and J ends were trimmed by 3 bases and 15 bases, with 15 bases remaining between them. This CDR3 reads CASSDLGAMGYF. The CDR3, as DNA: TGTGCCAGCAGTGATCTGGGGGCAATGGGGTACTTC.

A single count supports this clone. This rearrangement joins TRBV28 to TRBJ2-5; the match to TRBD1 covers 8 bases. J gave up 3 bases and V 6 bases, and 9 bases lay outside the gene matches. Germline CDR1 is MDHEN and CDR2 is SYDVKM. The CDR3 loop spans 15 amino acids. Here the CDR3 DNA reads TGTGCCAGCAGCCGGGACAGGCTTGGAGAAGAGACCCAGTACTTC. It yields the protein CASSRDRLGEETQYF.

The chain has TRBV7-2 and TRBJ2-7; possibly TRBD2 for D (6 bases). V was shortened by 2 bases and J by 3 bases, with 14 bases between the two germline ends. Germline V gene sequence: CDR1 SGHTA, CDR2 FQGNSA. This CDR3 spans 15 amino acids. The chain's CDR3 is CASSLLASDYYEQYF. CDR3 in DNA: TGTGCCAGCAGCTTATTGGCTAGCGACTACTACGAGCAGTACTTC.

The J gene is TRBJ2-1, the V gene TRBV7-9; D ambiguous. Trimming shortened V by 6 bases and J by 1 base, and 7 bases separated the two germline ends. CDR1 and CDR2 (germline): SEHNR, FQNEAQ (reference sequence). This CDR3 region has 13 residues. CDR3 protein: CASSLQSYNEQFF. The CDR3 coding sequence is TGTGCCAGCAGTCTCCAGTCCTACAATGAGCAGTTCTTC.

As to this clone: This may be a read error, as it is one base from a much larger clone. CDR3: CAWSVQGGSGNTIYF. In DNA form, the CDR3 reads TGTGCCTGGAGTGTACAGGGGGGCTCTGGAAACACCATATATTTT. The V gene is TRBV30, the J gene TRBJ1-3, with 8 bases that match TRBD1. Germline V CDR1 and CDR2: GTSNPN, SVGIG (reference sequence). With V trimmed by 0 bases and J by 0 bases, 1 base remained unmatched. The CDR3 contains 15 residues. The full variable domain, with the rest looked up from reference TRBV30 and TRBJ1-3, is SQTIHQWPATLVQPVGSPLSLECTVEGTSNPNLYWYRQAAGRGLQLLFYSVGIGQISSEVPQNLSASRPQDRQFILSSKKLLLSDSGFYLCAWSVQGGSGNTIYFGEGSWLTVV.

V gene TRBV28 combines with J gene TRBJ2-7; possible D gene TRBD2, 5 bases. The CDR3 extends over 14 amino acids. CDR1 MDHEN and CDR2 SYDVKM come from the germline V gene. V lost 4 bases and J 0 bases, leaving 10 bases between the germline ends. In nucleotides, the CDR3 is TGTGCCAGCAGTTCAGCGGATTTCTCCTACGAGCAGTACTTC. Amino acid sequence: CASSSADFSYEQYF. The variable domain in full, completed from reference TRBV28 and TRBJ2-7, reads DVKVTQSSRYLVKRTGEKVFLECVQDMDHENMFWYRQDPGLGLRLIYFSYDVKMKEKGDIPEGYSVSREKKERFSLILESASTNQTSMYLCASSSADFSYEQYFGPGTRLTVT.

This clone was recorded only once. The V gene is TRBV6-1, the J gene TRBJ2-3, with 7 nucleotides matching TRBD1. Germline assignment: CDR1 MNHNS and CDR2 SASEGT. The ends lost 5 bases at V and 1 base at J; junction bases unmatched: 3. This CDR3 contains 14 residues. CDR3 in DNA: TGTGCCAGCAGTACAGGGGCACGCACAGATACGCAGTATTTT. It specifies CASSTGARTDTQYF.

The CDR3 coding sequence is TGCGCCAGCAGCCAAGGGATGACGGGAGATTTTAATGAAAAACTGTTTTTT. It yields the protein CASSQGMTGDFNEKLFF. The chain carries TRBV4-1 and TRBJ1-4; D not certain. V lost 1 base, J lost 4 bases, and 16 bases lay in between. The CDR3 is 17 residues long. Germline CDR1 reads MGHRA; CDR2 reads YSYEKL.

This chain links TRBV6-1 with TRBJ2-2; D gene ambiguous. This CDR3 spans 15 amino acids. The V end lost 6 bases, the J end lost 0 bases, and 11 bases lay between the germline ends. The germline gives CDR1 MNHNS, CDR2 SASEGT. The CDR3 region has the DNA TGTGCCAGCAGACAAGACACAGCGAACACCGGGGAGCTGTTTTTT. Translating it yields CASRQDTANTGELFF.

The chain joins TRBV19 to TRBJ1-6; possibly TRBD1 for D (5 bases). The CDR3 covers 15 residues. V was shortened by 7 bases and J by 5 bases, with 15 bases between the two germline ends. CDR1 and CDR2 from the germline V gene are LNHDA and SQIVND (reference sequence). This chain's CDR3 is CASTREGLNNSPLHF. CDR3 bases: TGTGCCAGTACCAGGGAGGGGCTCAATAATTCACCCCTCCACTTT.

The rearrangement uses TRBV27 and TRBJ2-3; TRBD2 aligns across 8 bases. The CDR3 contains 13 residues. From germline, CDR1 is MNHEY and CDR2 SMNVEV (reference sequence). V gave up 6 bases and J gave up 7 bases; unmatched junction bases: 6. CDR3 protein: CASRRAGANTQYF. CDR3 DNA: TGTGCCAGCAGACGAGCGGGAGCTAATACGCAGTATTTT.

V is TRBV5-8 and J is TRBJ2-7, with D maybe TRBD1 (5 bases). This CDR3 region has 12 residues. V gave up 2 bases and J gave up 3 bases, with 6 bases separating them. Germline V lookup: CDR1 SGHTS, CDR2 YDEGEE. In nucleotides, the CDR3 is TGTGCCAGCAGCTTAGGGGTCTACGAGCAGTACTTC. Its translation is CASSLGVYEQYF.

The chain has TRBV6-5 and TRBJ2-7, with D possibly being TRBD1 (5 bases). CDR1 and CDR2 from the germline V gene are MNHEY and SVGAGI. V dropped 0 bases and J dropped 1 base, with 10 bases sitting between them. The CDR3 sequence is 15 residues long. CDR3 nucleotides: TGTGCCAGCAGTTACTCCGGACACGAGTCCTACGAGCAGTACTTC. This sequence encodes CASSYSGHESYEQYF.

About this clone itself: This specimen includes other DNA sequences encoding the same CDR3. The rearrangement joins TRBV18 to TRBJ2-7; the match to TRBD1 covers 11 bases. The CDR3 covers 15 residues. The germline V gene has CDR1 KGHSH and CDR2 LQKENI. Germline trimming cut 3 bases from V and 2 bases from J; bases unmatched to any gene: 3. The CDR3 loop is CASSPGTGGPYEQYF. The DNA for the CDR3 is TGTGCCAGCTCACCCGGGACAGGGGGACCCTACGAGCAGTACTTC. Based on the CDR3 plus reference TRBV18 and TRBJ2-7, the full variable domain is NAGVMQNPRHLVRRRGQEARLRCSPMKGHSHVYWYRQLPEEGLKFMVYLQKENIIDESGMPKERFSAEFPKEGPSILRIQQVVRGDSAAYFCASSPGTGGPYEQYFGPGTRLTVT.

The CDR3 nucleotides are TGTGCCAGCAGTGAATCCGGGGGGCGCATAAACGAGCAGTACTTC. Translation gives CASSESGGRINEQYF. The chain uses TRBV25-1 and TRBJ2-7; a weak D match, TRBD2 (7 bases). The CDR3 covers 15 residues. V was trimmed by 1 base and J by 5 bases, leaving 15 bases between them. CDR1 and CDR2 (germline): MGHDK, SYGVNS.

The rearrangement uses TRBV5-1 and TRBJ2-7, with 9 bases aligning to TRBD1. The CDR3 is 16 amino acids. The junction had 8 bases not matched to a gene; V was cut back by 4 bases and J by 0 bases. Germline lookup yields CDR1 SGHRS and CDR2 YFSETQ. CDR3 sequence: CASSGGPGQGSYEQYF. DNA of the CDR3: TGCGCCAGCAGCGGGGGACCGGGACAGGGCTCCTACGAGCAGTACTTC.

The rearrangement links TRBV5-6 to TRBJ1-2; TRBD1 aligns across 7 bases. This CDR3 is 13 amino acids long. V dropped 4 bases and J dropped 4; count of bases not matched to a gene: 4. Germline-derived CDR1 and CDR2 are SGHDT and YYEEEE. The CDR3 protein is CASSNTGVYGYTF. The CDR3 DNA is TGTGCCAGCAGCAACACAGGGGTCTATGGCTACACCTTC.

This clone was recorded only once. In DNA form, the CDR3 reads TGTGCCAGCTCACCAAGAGACATGAACACTGAAGCTTTCTTT. Its translation is CASSPRDMNTEAFF. J is TRBJ1-1 and V is TRBV18; no reliable D call. Germline loops: CDR1 KGHSH, CDR2 LQKENI. V lost 2 bases and J 0 bases, leaving 7 bases between the germline ends. The CDR3 covers 14 residues.

The chain recombines TRBV10-3 with TRBJ2-5, with TRBD2 matching over 7 bases. V lost 10 bases to trimming and J lost 3 bases; unmatched junction nucleotides: 8. The CDR3 extends over 13 amino acids. Germline V gene sequence: CDR1 ENHRY, CDR2 SYGVKD. The CDR3 loop reads CATSGGREETQYF. CDR3 DNA sequence: TGTGCCACCTCCGGGGGGAGGGAAGAGACCCAGTACTTC.

With regard to this clone: The sample holds other DNA sequences that translate to the same CDR3. The rearrangement uses TRBV5-4 and TRBJ2-3, with a possible D match to TRBD2 (5 bases). Germline CDR1 and CDR2: SGHNT and YYREEE (reference sequence). V lost 2 bases, J lost 2 bases, and 9 bases lay in between. The CDR3 contains 14 residues. The CDR3 DNA sequence: TGTGCCAGCAGCTTAAGAGGGTCCACAGATACGCAGTATTTT. Encoded protein: CASSLRGSTDTQYF.

The sample holds one count of this clone. The chain links TRBV5-4 to TRBJ2-7, with D possibly TRBD1 on 5 matching bases. Germline CDR1 is SGHNT and CDR2 is YYREEE (reference sequence). The CDR3 has 14 amino acids. The V end was cut by 3 bases, the J end by 6 bases, with 16 bases between. Here the CDR3 reads CASSSGTSGSEQYF. The CDR3 region has the DNA TGTGCCAGCAGCTCCGGTACCTCAGGGTCCGAGCAGTACTTC.

The chain recombines TRBV9 with TRBJ2-5, with 10 bases matching TRBD2. CDR3 length: 17 residues. With 0 bases clipped from V and 4 bases from J, the junction kept 9 bases outside the gene matches. CDR1 and CDR2 (germline): SGDLS, YYNGEE. CDR3 in amino acids: CASSVGHLAGEGETQYF. The CDR3, as DNA: TGTGCCAGCAGCGTAGGCCACCTAGCGGGAGAGGGAGAGACCCAGTACTTC.

This CDR3 is CASSFGLMNTEAFF. As DNA, the CDR3 is TGTGCCAGCAGCTTTGGCCTGATGAACACTGAAGCTTTCTTT. This rearrangement joins TRBV5-8 to TRBJ1-1, with D hard to call. CDR1 is SGHTS, CDR2 YDEGEE, per germline. The CDR3 extends over 14 amino acids. Deletions cut 2 bases from V and 0 bases from J, with 8 bases between.

Concerning this clone itself: Given the absence of the conserved phenylalanine or tryptophan at the CDR3 end, a read error is likely. This chain joins TRBV6-5 and TRBJ2-7, with no clear D. From germline, CDR1 is MNHEY and CDR2 SVGAGI. CDR3 length: 15 amino acids. Trimming stripped 0 bases from V and 2 bases from J, with 11 bases between. CDR3 region: CASSYSSLGTYEQYS. DNA for the CDR3: TGTGCCAGCAGTTACTCAAGCTTGGGCACCTACGAGCAGTACTCC.

This chain connects TRBV29-1 to TRBJ1-1; D possibly corresponds to TRBD1 (5 bases). CDR3 length: 13 residues. The germline V and J ends were trimmed by 7 bases and 5 bases, with 17 bases remaining between them. Germline assignment: CDR1 SQVTM and CDR2 ANQGSEA. The CDR3: CSAQGSMGTEAFF. CDR3 nucleotide sequence: TGCAGCGCCCAGGGAAGTATGGGAACTGAAGCTTTCTTT.

As regards this clone: The identical CDR3 is also encoded by other nucleotide sequences in the sample. The rearrangement joins TRBV29-1 to TRBJ1-2, with TRBD1 matching 7 bases. The J segment lost 3 bases and the V segment lost 4 bases, leaving 2 bases of the junction unmatched. The V gene's germline CDR1 is SQVTM and CDR2 ANQGSEA. This CDR3 contains 12 residues. The CDR3 sequence: CSVGTGDYGYTF. The DNA of the CDR3 is TGCAGCGTTGGGACAGGTGACTATGGCTACACCTTC. The entire variable domain, with the rest obtained from reference TRBV29-1 and TRBJ1-2, is as follows: SAVISQKPSRDICQRGTSLTIQCQVDSQVTMMFWYRQQPGQSLTLIATANQGSEATYESGFVIDKFPISRPNLTFSTLTVSNMSPEDSSIYLCSVGTGDYGYTFGSGTRLTVV.

The rearrangement joins TRBV11-2 to TRBJ1-1; D not resolved. The CDR3 runs 10 residues. CDR1 and CDR2 (germline): SGHAT, FQNNGV. The CDR3 sequence: CEGSNTEAFF. CDR3 bases: TGTGAGGGTTCGAACACTGAAGCTTTCTTT. The full variable domain, completed using reference TRBV11-2 and TRBJ1-1, is EAGVAQSPRYKIIEKRQSVAFWCNPISGHATLYWYQQILGQGPKLLIQFQNNGVVDDSQLPKDRFSAERLKGVDSTLKIQPAKLEDSAVYLCEGSNTEAFFGQGTRLTVV.